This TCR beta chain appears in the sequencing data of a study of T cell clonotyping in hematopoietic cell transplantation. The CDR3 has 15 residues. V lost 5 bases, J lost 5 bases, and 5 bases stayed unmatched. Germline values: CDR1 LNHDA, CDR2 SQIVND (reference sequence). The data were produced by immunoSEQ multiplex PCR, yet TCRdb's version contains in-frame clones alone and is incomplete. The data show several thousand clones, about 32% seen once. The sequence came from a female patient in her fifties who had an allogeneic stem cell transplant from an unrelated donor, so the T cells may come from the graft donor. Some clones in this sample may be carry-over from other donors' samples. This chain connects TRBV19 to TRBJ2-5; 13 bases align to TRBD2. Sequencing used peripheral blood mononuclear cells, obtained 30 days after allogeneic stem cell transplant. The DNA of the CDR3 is TGTGCCAGTAGTGGTGGACTAGCGGGAGTTGAGACCCAGTACTTC. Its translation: CASSGGLAGVETQYF.